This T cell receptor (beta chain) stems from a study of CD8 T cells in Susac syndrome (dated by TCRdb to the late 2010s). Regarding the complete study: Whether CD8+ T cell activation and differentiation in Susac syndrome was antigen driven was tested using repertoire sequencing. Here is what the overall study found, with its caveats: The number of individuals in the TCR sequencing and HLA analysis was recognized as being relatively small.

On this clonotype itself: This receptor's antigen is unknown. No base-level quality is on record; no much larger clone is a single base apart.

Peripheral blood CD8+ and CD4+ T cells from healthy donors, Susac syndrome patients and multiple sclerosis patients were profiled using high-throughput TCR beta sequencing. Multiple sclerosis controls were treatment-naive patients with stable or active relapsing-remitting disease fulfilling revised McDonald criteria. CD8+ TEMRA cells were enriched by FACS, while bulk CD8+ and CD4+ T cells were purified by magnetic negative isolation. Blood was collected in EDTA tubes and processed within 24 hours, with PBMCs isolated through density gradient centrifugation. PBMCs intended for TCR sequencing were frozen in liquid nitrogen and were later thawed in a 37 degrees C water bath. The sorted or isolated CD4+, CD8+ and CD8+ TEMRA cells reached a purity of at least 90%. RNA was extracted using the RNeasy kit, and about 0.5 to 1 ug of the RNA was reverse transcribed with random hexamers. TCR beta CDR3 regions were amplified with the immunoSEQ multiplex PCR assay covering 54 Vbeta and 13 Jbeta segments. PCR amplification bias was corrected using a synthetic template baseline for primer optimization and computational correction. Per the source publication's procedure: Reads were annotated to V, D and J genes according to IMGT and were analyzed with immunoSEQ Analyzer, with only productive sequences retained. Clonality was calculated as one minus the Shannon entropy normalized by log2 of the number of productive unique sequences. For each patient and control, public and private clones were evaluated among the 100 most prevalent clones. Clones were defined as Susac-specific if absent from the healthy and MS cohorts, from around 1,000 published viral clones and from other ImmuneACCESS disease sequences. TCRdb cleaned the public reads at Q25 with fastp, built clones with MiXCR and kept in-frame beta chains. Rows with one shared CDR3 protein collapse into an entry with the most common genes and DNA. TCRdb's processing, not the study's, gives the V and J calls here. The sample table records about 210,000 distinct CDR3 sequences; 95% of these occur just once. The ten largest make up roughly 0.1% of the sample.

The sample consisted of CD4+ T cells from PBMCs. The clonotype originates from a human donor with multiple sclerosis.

This receptor carries the CDR3 CAWSPFNEQFF. DNA sequence: TGTGCCTGGAGTCCCTTTAATGAGCAGTTCTTC. The V gene is TRBV30 and the J gene is TRBJ2-1, with the D gene uncertain. The CDR3 covers 11 residues, taking in both the cysteine and the phenylalanine. The retained sequence is limited to the CDR3, 33 bases, with the frame set at the first base. For CDR1 and CDR2, the germline V gene (reference sequence) lists GTSNPN and SVGIG. The V end loses 2 bases and the J end loses 7 bases, and a stretch of 6 bases separates them.